Included here is one T cell receptor (beta chain) sequence, with context. These data come from a study of blood T cell repertoires in COVID-19. Study-level background: PBMCs, B-cell-depleted T cells, or T cells provided the cDNA or gDNA that made up the material.

In the original processing: By means of reference gene primer amplification, nucleated cell counts were estimated. Generated by immunoSEQ multiplex PCR, the TCRdb table keeps only in-frame clones and is missing some. The V and J calls and the clone size are those of that table, but D and trimming were determined from the DNA. The repertoire consists of around 200,000 clones, with 83% occurring once and the leading ten covering 2.5% to 3%. The CDR3 is 15 amino acids. Germline V gives CDR1 SGDLS, CDR2 YYNGEE. The ends were cut back, 4 bases at V and 1 base at J, with 12 bases in the middle. The source of this sequence is a woman aged 40-49 years with active or convalescent COVID-19. The rearrangement joins TRBV9 to TRBJ1-5, with D possibly matching TRBD1 (5 bases). Sequencing used peripheral blood. The CDR3 is CASSPSGLSNQPQHF. The DNA of the CDR3 is TGTGCCAGCAGCCCCTCGGGACTCAGCAATCAGCCCCAGCATTTT.